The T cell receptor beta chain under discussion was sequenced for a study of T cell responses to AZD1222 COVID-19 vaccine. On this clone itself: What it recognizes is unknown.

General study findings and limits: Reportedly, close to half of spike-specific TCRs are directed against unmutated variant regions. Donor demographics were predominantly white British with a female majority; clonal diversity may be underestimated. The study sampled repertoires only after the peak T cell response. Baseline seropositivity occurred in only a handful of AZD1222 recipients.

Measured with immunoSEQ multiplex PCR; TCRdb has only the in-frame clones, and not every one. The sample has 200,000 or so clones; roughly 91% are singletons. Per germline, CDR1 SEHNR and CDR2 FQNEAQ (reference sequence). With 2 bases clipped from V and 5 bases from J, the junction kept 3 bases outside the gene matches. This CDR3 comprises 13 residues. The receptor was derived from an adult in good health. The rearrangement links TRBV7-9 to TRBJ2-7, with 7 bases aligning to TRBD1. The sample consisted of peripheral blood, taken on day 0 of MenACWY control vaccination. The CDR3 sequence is CASSLRTGDEQYF. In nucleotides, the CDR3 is TGTGCCAGCAGCTTACGTACAGGGGACGAGCAGTACTTC.